Sequencing of this T cell receptor (beta chain) was carried out in a study of blood T cell dynamics during melanoma immunotherapy. The wider study: First-line therapy was either pembrolizumab or nivolumab with ipilimumab for metastatic melanoma.

A fixed DNA input of 300 to 350 ng was used per bulk PBMC sample. Assay used: immunoSEQ multiplex PCR; TCRdb lists only in-frame clones, some missing. Of about 20,000 clones listed, around 92% are singletons. The time point here: pre-treatment baseline. Blood was drawn before treatment and at week 3 after checkpoint blockade. Patients with prior systemic cancer treatment, concomitant immunosuppressants, or other active malignancies were excluded. Material: blood, obtained from a patient treated with checkpoint blockade. The sequence derives from a human donor with melanoma.

The CDR3 nucleotides are TGTGCCAGCAGTGAAACTAGCGGGCACACCGGGGAGCTGTTTTTT. It yields the protein CASSETSGHTGELFF. The rearrangement links TRBV2 to TRBJ2-2; 9 bases align to TRBD2. Germline values: CDR1 SNHLY, CDR2 FYNNEI. After removal of 2 bases from V and 3 bases from J, the junction contained 1 base not matched to a gene. The CDR3 length is 15 residues.